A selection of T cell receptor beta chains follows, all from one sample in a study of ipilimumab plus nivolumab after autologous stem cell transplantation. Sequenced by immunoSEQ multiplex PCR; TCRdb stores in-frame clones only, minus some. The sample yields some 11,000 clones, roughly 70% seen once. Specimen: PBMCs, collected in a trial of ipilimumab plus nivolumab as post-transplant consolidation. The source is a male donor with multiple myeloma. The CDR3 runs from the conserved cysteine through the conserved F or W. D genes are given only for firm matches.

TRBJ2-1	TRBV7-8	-	TGTGCCAGCAGCCTCGGGGTCGGGCTCAATTACAATGAGCAGTTCTTC	CASSLGVGLNYNEQFF
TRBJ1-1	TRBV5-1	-	TGCGCCAGCAGCTTGGCTGCGGTGATGAGTGTGAACACTGAAGCTTTCTTT	CASSLAAVMSVNTEAFF
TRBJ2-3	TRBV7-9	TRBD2	TGTGCCAGCAGGCCGGGACTAGGGGGGAGAGATACGCAGTATTTT	CASRPGLGGRDTQYF
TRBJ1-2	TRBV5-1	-	TGCGCCAGCAGCCCCGAGGCAGGGCGGGGAGATGGCTACACCTTC	CASSPEAGRGDGYTF
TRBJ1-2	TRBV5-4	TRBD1	TGTGCCAGCAGCTCCGGACAGGGATCCAACACCTTC	CASSSGQGSNTF
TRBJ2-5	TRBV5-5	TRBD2	TGTGCCTCCCAGCCGGGACTAGCCCCAGAGACCCAGTACTTC	CASQPGLAPETQYF
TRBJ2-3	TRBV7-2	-	TGTGCCAGCAGCCTTAACCCCGGAGATACGCAGTATTTT	CASSLNPGDTQYF
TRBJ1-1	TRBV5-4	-	TGTGCCAGCAGCCCGTGGACGGGGAGGGACACTGAAGCTTTCTTT	CASSPWTGRDTEAFF
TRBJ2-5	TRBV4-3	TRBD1	TGCGCCAGCAGCCAGCACCTATCGGGACAGGGCGGGGAGCAGTACTTC	CASSQHLSGQGGEQYF
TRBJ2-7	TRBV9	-	TGTGCCAGCAGCCCTACCACGGTCAGGGTCTTCGAGCAGTACTTC	CASSPTTVRVFEQYF
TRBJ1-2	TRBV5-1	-	TGCGCCAGCAAGTACTCGGCGGAAACCGGTAACTATGGCTACACCTTC	CASKYSAETGNYGYTF
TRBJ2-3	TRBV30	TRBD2	TGTGCCTGGAGAAGCGGGGGGCCTAGCACAGATACGCAGTATTTT	CAWRSGGPSTDTQYF
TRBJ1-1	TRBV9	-	TGTGCCAGCAGCGTAGGGACGGGCACTGAAGCTTTCTTT	CASSVGTGTEAFF
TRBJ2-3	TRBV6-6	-	TGTGCCAGCAGTTACTCGATGACTACAGATACGCAGTATTTT	CASSYSMTTDTQYF
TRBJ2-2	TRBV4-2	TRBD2	TGTGCCAGCAGCCAACCACTAGCGGGGGGGCGGAGGGCCGGGGAGCTGTTTTTT	CASSQPLAGGRRAGELFF
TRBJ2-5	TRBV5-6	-	TGTGCCAGCAGCTTGGAATTACAGCTACAAGAGACCCAGTACTTC	CASSLELQLQETQYF
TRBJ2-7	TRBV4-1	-	TGCGCCAGCAGCCAAGATCTATATGAGGGTTCCTACGAGCAGTACTTC	CASSQDLYEGSYEQYF
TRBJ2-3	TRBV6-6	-	TGTGCCAGCAGTTACTCGGGTGCAGATACGCAGTATTTT	CASSYSGADTQYF
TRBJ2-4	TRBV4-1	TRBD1	TGCGCCAGCAGCGACAGGGGGCGAAACATTCAGTACTTC	CASSDRGRNIQYF
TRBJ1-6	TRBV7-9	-	TGTGCCAGCAGCCCAACCGCCGACAGAGGGTCACCCCTCCACTTT	CASSPTADRGSPLHF
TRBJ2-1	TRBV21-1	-	TGTGCCACCCTCCGGGCCTTTGAGCAGTTCTTC	CATLRAFEQFF
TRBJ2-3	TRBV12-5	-	TGTGCTAGTGGTTTGGATAGTAGTGCAGATACGCAGTATTTT	CASGLDSSADTQYF
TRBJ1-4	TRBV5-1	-	TGCGCCAGCAGCTTTTCCAGGGAGCATAAACTGTTTTTT	CASSFSREHKLFF
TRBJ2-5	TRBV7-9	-	TGTGCCAGCAGCTTATTTCTGGGATTTCAAGAGACCCAGTACTTC	CASSLFLGFQETQYF
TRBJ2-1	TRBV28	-	TGTGCCAGCAGACGTAGTAATGAGCAGTTCTTC	CASRRSNEQFF
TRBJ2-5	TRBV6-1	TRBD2	TGTGCCAGCAGTGAACGCGCGGGGGTTTTGAAGACCCAGTACTTC	CASSERAGVLKTQYF
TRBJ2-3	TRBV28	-	TGTGCCAGCAGTTGGGGTGATACGCAGTATTTT	CASSWGDTQYF